This T cell receptor beta chain derives from a study of response to subunit inactivated influenza vaccine. Germline V gene data show CDR1 as SQVTM and CDR2 as ANQGSEA. The CDR3 is 14 residues long. Trimming removed 5 bases from V and 1 base from J, with 12 bases in between. On this clonotype: The antigen is undetermined.

TCRdb reanalysed the RT-PCR reads using MiXCR and keeps one entry per CDR3 protein. There are about 480,000 distinct CDR3 sequences in the sample; 25% occur only once, and 1.9% lies in the top ten. Overall study results and limits: The authors suggested that every seasonal influenza vaccination recruits few new T cells.

This sequence joins TRBV29-1 and TRBJ2-1, with a possible D match to TRBD2 (5 bases). The specimen comprised CD4+ T cells sorted from PBMCs, sampled less than 6 days after vaccination. This sequence was found in a man aged 45-65 years who received an inactivated influenza vaccine. CDR3 in amino acids: CSVRPGSSYNEQFF. Here the CDR3 DNA reads TGCAGCGTTCGTCCGGGATCTTCCTACAATGAGCAGTTCTTC.